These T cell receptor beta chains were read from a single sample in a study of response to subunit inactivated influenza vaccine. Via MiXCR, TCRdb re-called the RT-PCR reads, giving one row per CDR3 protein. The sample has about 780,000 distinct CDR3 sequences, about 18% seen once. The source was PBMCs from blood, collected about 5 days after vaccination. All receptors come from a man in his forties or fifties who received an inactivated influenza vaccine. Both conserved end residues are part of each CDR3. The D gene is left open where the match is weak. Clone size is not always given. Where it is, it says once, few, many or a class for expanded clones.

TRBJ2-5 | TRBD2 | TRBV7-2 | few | TGTGCCAGCAGCTTTATGGGGGGGTGGCAAGAGACCCAGTACTTC | CASSFMGGWQETQYF
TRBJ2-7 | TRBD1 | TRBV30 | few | TGTGCCTGGACAGTACAGGGGGCCTACGAGCAGTACTTC | CAWTVQGAYEQYF
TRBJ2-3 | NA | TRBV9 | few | TGTGCCAGCAGCGTATTGTCGGGCACAGATACGCAGTATTTT | CASSVLSGTDTQYF
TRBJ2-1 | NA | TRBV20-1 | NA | TGCAGTGCTAGAGTGAGGGCCTCACCGGGCTACAATGAGCAGTTCTTC | CSARVRASPGYNEQFF
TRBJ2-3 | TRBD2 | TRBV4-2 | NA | TGTGCCAGCAGCCAACCCGGGACTAGCGGGGGGGCCGCAGATACGCAGTATTTT | CASSQPGTSGGAADTQYF
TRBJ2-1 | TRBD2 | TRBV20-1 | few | TGCAGTGCTAGAACGGGACTAGCGGGCCGGCGGGCCCACAATGAGCAGTTCTTC | CSARTGLAGRRAHNEQFF
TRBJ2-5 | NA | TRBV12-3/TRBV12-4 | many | TGTGCCAGCAGTTTTACCTCTCAGGGGGGAGAGACCCAGTACTTC | CASSFTSQGGETQYF
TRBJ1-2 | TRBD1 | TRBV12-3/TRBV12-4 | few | TGTGCCAGCAGACCGCGGACAGGGGCCTATGGCTACACCTTC | CASRPRTGAYGYTF
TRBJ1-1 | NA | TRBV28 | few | TGTGCCAGCAGTTTGGGGGGGGCAGCTTCAGCTTTCTTT | CASSLGGAASAFF
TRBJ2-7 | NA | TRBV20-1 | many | TGCAGTGCTAGTGGAGGGGGCGGGCCTGCCTCCTACGAGCAGTACTTC | CSASGGGGPASYEQYF
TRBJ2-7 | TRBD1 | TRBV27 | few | TGTGCCAGCAGTTTTCCGGGACAGTTCGAGCAGTACTTC | CASSFPGQFEQYF
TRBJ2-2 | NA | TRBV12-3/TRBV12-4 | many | TGTGCCAGCAGTTCCATCCAGACTATCTCCGGGGAGCTGTTTTTT | CASSSIQTISGELFF
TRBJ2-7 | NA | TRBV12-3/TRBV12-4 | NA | TGTGCCAGCAGTTTCTATAACGAGCAGTACTTC | CASSFYNEQYF